The 15 T cell receptor beta chains below were found in one sample sequenced in a study of blood T cell repertoires in COVID-19. The protocol was immunoSEQ multiplex PCR, while the TCRdb copy is restricted to in-frame clones and leaves out a portion. This sample has around 230,000 clones; 86% occur once, and the top ten carry 2.2%. Sequenced material: peripheral blood. These receptors were collected from a man between 25 and 39 years old who had recovered from COVID-19.

This rearrangement joins TRBV25-1 to TRBJ2-3, with TRBD2 identical over 14 bases. The V gene's germline CDR1 is MGHDK and CDR2 SYGVNS. The CDR3 consists of 16 residues. V gave up 7 bases and J gave up 5 bases; unmatched junction bases: 8. The CDR3 DNA reads TGTGCCAGCACCTATCGGGGACTAGCGGGGGAAGATACGCAGTATTTT. This encodes CASTYRGLAGEDTQYF.

This chain connects TRBV2 to TRBJ2-2, with 9 bases that match TRBD1. Germline V gene sequence: CDR1 SNHLY, CDR2 FYNNEI. The junction had 12 bases not matched to a gene; V was cut back by 0 bases and J by 4 bases. This CDR3 comprises 19 residues. The DNA for the CDR3 is TGTGCCAGCAGTGAAGCGCTAAGTCACAGGGGGCGCCCCACCGGGGAGCTGTTTTTT. Translated, it gives CASSEALSHRGRPTGELFF. Based on the CDR3 plus reference TRBV2 and TRBJ2-2, the full variable domain is EPEVTQTPSHQVTQMGQEVILRCVPISNHLYFYWYRQILGQKVEFLVSFYNNEISEKSEIFDDQFSVERPDGSNFTLKIRSTKLEDSAMYFCASSEALSHRGRPTGELFFGEGSRLTVL.

The CDR3 nucleotides read TGTGCCAGCAGCGTAAGGAGAGAGGGTAATTCACCCCTCCACTTT. Residues: CASSVRREGNSPLHF. The J gene is TRBJ1-6, the V gene TRBV9, with D unclear. V gave up 1 base and J gave up 6 bases, with 11 bases separating them. This CDR3 has 15 amino acids. Germline lookup yields CDR1 SGDLS and CDR2 YYNGEE. The whole variable domain, remainder taken from reference TRBV9 and TRBJ1-6, is DSGVTQTPKHLITATGQRVTLRCSPRSGDLSVYWYQQSLDQGLQFLIQYYNGEERAKGNILERFSAQQFPDLHSELNLSSLELGDSALYFCASSVRREGNSPLHFGNGTRLTVT.

CDR3 region: CASSPRTVQETQYF. For the CDR3, the DNA is TGTGCCAGTAGTCCGAGGACAGTCCAAGAGACCCAGTACTTC. The rearrangement links TRBV19 to TRBJ2-5; D might be TRBD1 (6 bases). The ends were cut back, 5 bases at V and 1 base at J, with 11 bases in the middle. Looked up from germline, CDR1 is LNHDA and CDR2 is SQIVND (reference sequence). This CDR3 has 14 amino acids.

This clone was seen once. CDR3 sequence reads: CASSPGQVAGAGREQYF. The CDR3 nucleotides read TGTGCCAGCTCACCAGGACAGGTAGCGGGGGCCGGGCGGGAGCAGTACTTC. The chain is built from TRBV18 and TRBJ2-7, with 9 bases aligning to TRBD2. The CDR3 totals 17 residues. The ends lost 2 bases at V and 7 bases at J; junction bases unmatched: 15. The germline V gene has CDR1 KGHSH and CDR2 LQKENI.

This clone was seen just once. The rearrangement links TRBV14 to TRBJ2-1; the D gene is possibly TRBD2 (5 bases). There are 17 residues in the CDR3. V lost 1 base and J lost 9, with 22 bases in between. Germline values: CDR1 SGHDN, CDR2 FVKESK. The CDR3 protein is CASSQGVAVYLRGEQFF. The CDR3 DNA sequence: TGTGCCAGCAGCCAAGGGGTCGCGGTATACCTCCGGGGTGAGCAGTTCTTC.

The rearrangement uses TRBV3-1 (or the pseudogene TRBV3-2) and TRBJ1-5, with D uncertain. Trimming left V 4 bases short and J 0 bases short, with 16 bases between. CDR3 length: 17 amino acids. CDR1 LGHDT and CDR2 YNNKEL come from the germline V gene (reference sequence). The CDR3 sequence: CASSLSGRNLSNQPQHF. CDR3 nucleotides: TGTGCCAGCAGCCTTTCTGGCAGGAATCTTAGCAATCAGCCCCAGCATTTT.

The gene calls are TRBV1 and TRBJ2-7; TRBD2 is the table's D call and was not checked against the DNA. TRBV1 is labeled a pseudogene. CDR3 length equals 15 residues. As DNA, the CDR3 is TGCACCAGCAGCCGGGAGGAGCGGGCCCTGGAGGAGCAGTACTTC. Its protein is CTSSREERALEEQYF.

The CDR3 bases are TGTGCCAGCAGTTACACGGGAGGGGTTGGGCAGCCCCAGCATTTT. This gives the protein CASSYTGGVGQPQHF. J is TRBJ1-5 and V is TRBV6-5; D is possibly TRBD1 (5 bases). Germline V gene data show CDR1 as MNHEY and CDR2 as SVGAGI. The ends were cut back, 2 bases at V and 7 bases at J, with 15 bases in the middle. The length of the CDR3 is 15 residues.

This sequence joins TRBV7-6 and TRBJ1-2; D is unclear. The CDR3 covers 14 residues. Germline CDR1 and CDR2: SGHVS and FNYEAQ. V lost 1 base and J lost 0, with 6 bases in between. CDR3 bases: TGTGCCAGCAGCTTAGGAATAGCTAACTATGGCTACACCTTC. Its translation: CASSLGIANYGYTF.

The chain employs TRBV6-5 and TRBJ1-3; possible D gene TRBD1, 5 bases. The V end was cut by 6 bases, the J end by 3 bases, with 12 bases between. This CDR3 has 14 residues. Germline loops: CDR1 MNHEY, CDR2 SVGAGI. The CDR3 bases are TGTGCCAGCAGCGCCGACAGAAGTGGAAACACCATATATTTT. Protein: CASSADRSGNTIYF.

The chain employs TRBV19 and TRBJ2-7, with TRBD2 identical over 7 bases. The CDR3 is 14 residues long. Losses at the gene ends were 3 bases for V and 5 bases for J; bases not matched to a gene: 7. Looked up from germline, CDR1 is LNHDA and CDR2 is SQIVND (reference sequence). CDR3 DNA sequence: TGTGCCAGTAGTATGGGGGGAGGGTCCCACGAGCAGTACTTC. Its protein product is CASSMGGGSHEQYF.

The V and J genes are TRBV14 and TRBJ1-6; D not resolved. V shed 0 bases and J shed 7 bases, with 22 bases lying between them. The CDR3 length is 19 residues. Germline-derived CDR1 and CDR2 are SGHDN and FVKESK. CDR3: CASSQESRWSGGRNSPLHF. DNA of the CDR3: TGTGCCAGCAGCCAAGAGTCCCGCTGGTCCGGAGGGAGAAATTCACCCCTCCACTTT. The whole variable domain, remainder taken from reference TRBV14 and TRBJ1-6, is EAGVTQFPSHSVIEKGQTVTLRCDPISGHDNLYWYRRVMGKEIKFLLHFVKESKQDESGMPNNRFLAERTGGTYSTLKVQPAELEDSGVYFCASSQESRWSGGRNSPLHFGNGTRLTVT.

The chain recombines TRBV11-3 with TRBJ2-7; 7 bases match TRBD1. Germline lookup yields CDR1 SGHNT and CDR2 YENEEA. The CDR3 is 15 residues long. The ends lost 5 bases at V and 7 bases at J; junction bases unmatched: 14. The CDR3 nucleotides are TGTGCCAGCAGCCCTAGACAGGGAGTAGTGGAAGAGCAGTACTTC. Encoded protein: CASSPRQGVVEEQYF. Full variable domain (rest looked up from reference TRBV11-3 and TRBJ2-7): EAGVVQSPRYKIIEKKQPVAFWCNPISGHNTLYWYLQNLGQGPELLIRYENEEAVDDSQLPKDRFSAERLKGVDSTLKIQPAELGDSAVYLCASSPRQGVVEEQYFGPGTRLTVT.

The chain uses TRBV5-1 and TRBJ2-5; 7 positions match TRBD2. Trimming at V came to 0 bases and at J to 4 bases, leaving 6 bases not matched to a gene. Germline-derived CDR1 and CDR2 are SGHRS and YFSETQ. The CDR3 consists of 15 residues. This CDR3 is CASSLGGSPGETQYF. CDR3 DNA: TGCGCCAGCAGCTTGGGCGGGAGCCCGGGAGAGACCCAGTACTTC. Supplemented by reference TRBV5-1 and TRBJ2-5, the full variable domain reads KAGVTQTPRYLIKTRGQQVTLSCSPISGHRSVSWYQQTPGQGLQFLFEYFSETQRNKGNFPGRFSGRQFSNSRSEMNVSTLELGDSALYLCASSLGGSPGETQYFGPGTRLLVL.